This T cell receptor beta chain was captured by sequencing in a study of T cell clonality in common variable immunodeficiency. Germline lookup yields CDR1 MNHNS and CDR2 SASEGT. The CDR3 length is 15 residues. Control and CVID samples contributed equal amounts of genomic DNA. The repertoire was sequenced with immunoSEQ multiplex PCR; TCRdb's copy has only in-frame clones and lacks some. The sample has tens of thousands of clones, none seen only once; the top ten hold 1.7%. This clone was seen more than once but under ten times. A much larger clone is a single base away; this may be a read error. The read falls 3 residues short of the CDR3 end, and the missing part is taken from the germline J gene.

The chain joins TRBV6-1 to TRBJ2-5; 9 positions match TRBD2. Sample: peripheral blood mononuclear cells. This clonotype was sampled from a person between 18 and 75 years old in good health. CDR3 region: CASGDLAGNQETQYF. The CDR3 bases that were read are TGTGCCAGCGGTGACCTAGCGGGAAACCAAGAGACC.